The entry below describes one TCR beta chain. The source of the sample is a study of blood T cell repertoires in COVID-19. Germline loops: CDR1 MGHRA, CDR2 YSYEKL. J was trimmed by 4 bases and V by 0 bases; bases with no gene match: 2. CDR3 length: 14 residues. Assay used: immunoSEQ multiplex PCR; TCRdb lists only in-frame clones, some missing. The sample lists 160,000 or so clones, about 83% occurring once. This rearrangement joins TRBV4-1 to TRBJ1-1; TRBD1 matches 7 bases. Source material: peripheral blood. This clonotype originated in a woman of 80 years or more with acute or convalescent COVID-19. The CDR3 bases are TGCGCCAGCAGCCAAGATCACAGGGGCACTGAAGCTTTCTTT. It codes for CASSQDHRGTEAFF.